What follows describes a single TCR beta chain. These data belong to a study of blood T cell repertoires in COVID-19. Background on the study: T cells, B-cell-depleted T cells, or PBMCs provided the cDNA or gDNA that served as material.

Only in-frame clones appear in the TCRdb table, and some are missing; sequencing was by immunoSEQ multiplex PCR. The sample yields 250,000 to 300,000 clones, roughly 88% seen once. In Cohort 3, a recovered donor had either two negative PCRs, clearance, or symptom resolution. Germline values: CDR1 MNHEY, CDR2 SVGAGI. Trimming shortened V by 8 bases and J by 7 bases, and 20 bases separated the two germline ends. The CDR3 is 14 amino acids. The chain carries TRBV6-5 and TRBJ1-1; possibly TRBD1 for D (6 bases). The clonotype was recovered from a woman in her twenties or thirties who had recovered from COVID-19. The sample taken for sequencing was PBMCs or T cells enriched from blood (not recorded which). The CDR3: CASSREVGHLEAFF. DNA for the CDR3: TGTGCCAGCTCGAGAGAAGTGGGACACCTTGAAGCTTTCTTT.